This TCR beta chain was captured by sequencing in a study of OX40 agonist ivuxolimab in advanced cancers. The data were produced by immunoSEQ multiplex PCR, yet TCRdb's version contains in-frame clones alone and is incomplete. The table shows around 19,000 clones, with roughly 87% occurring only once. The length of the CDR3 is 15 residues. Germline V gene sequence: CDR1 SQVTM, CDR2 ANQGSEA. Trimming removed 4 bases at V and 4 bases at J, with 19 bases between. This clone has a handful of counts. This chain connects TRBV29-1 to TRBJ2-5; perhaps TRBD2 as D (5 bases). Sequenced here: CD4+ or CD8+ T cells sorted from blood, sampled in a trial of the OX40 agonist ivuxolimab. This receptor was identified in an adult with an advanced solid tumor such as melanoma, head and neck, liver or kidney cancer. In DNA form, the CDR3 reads TGCAGCGTTGGGTACCGGGGTTTAGAATCAGAGACCCAGTACTTC. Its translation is CSVGYRGLESETQYF.